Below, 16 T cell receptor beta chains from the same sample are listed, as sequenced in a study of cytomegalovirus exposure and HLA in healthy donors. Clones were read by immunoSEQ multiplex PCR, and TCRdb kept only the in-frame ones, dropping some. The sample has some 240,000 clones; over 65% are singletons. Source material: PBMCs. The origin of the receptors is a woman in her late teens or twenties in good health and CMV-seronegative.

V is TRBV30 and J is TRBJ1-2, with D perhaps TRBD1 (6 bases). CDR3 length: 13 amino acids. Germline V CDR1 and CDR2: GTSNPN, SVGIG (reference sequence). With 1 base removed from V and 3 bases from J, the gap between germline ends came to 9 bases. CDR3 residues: CAWSARTDYGYTF. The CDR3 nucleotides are TGTGCCTGGAGTGCTAGGACAGACTATGGCTACACCTTC.

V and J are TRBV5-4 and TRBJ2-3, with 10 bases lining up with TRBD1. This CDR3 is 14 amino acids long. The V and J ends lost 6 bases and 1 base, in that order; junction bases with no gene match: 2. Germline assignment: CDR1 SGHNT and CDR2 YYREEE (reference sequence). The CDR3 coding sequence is TGTGCCAGCACTGGACAGGGGGGCACAGATACGCAGTATTTT. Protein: CASTGQGGTDTQYF.

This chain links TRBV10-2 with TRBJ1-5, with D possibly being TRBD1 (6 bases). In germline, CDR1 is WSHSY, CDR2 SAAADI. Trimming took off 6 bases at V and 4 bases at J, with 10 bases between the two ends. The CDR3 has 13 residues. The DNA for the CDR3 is TGCGCCAGCAGGGGGGGCGGGAATCAGCCCCAGCATTTT. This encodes CASRGGGNQPQHF.

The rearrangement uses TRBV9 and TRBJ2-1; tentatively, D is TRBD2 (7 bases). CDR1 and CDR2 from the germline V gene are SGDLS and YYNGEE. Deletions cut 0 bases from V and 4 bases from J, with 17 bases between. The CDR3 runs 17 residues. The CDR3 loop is CASSVDVGGHLYNEQFF. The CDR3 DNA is TGTGCCAGCAGCGTAGATGTCGGGGGGCACTTATACAATGAGCAGTTCTTC.

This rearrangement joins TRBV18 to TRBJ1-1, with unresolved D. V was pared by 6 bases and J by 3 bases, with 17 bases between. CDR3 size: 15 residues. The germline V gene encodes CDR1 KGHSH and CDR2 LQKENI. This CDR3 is CASSSAHPMDTEAFF. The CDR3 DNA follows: TGTGCCAGCTCGAGCGCCCACCCCATGGACACTGAAGCTTTCTTT. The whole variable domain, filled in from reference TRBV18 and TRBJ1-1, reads NAGVMQNPRHLVRRRGQEARLRCSPMKGHSHVYWYRQLPEEGLKFMVYLQKENIIDESGMPKERFSAEFPKEGPSILRIQQVVRGDSAAYFCASSSAHPMDTEAFFGQGTRLTVV.

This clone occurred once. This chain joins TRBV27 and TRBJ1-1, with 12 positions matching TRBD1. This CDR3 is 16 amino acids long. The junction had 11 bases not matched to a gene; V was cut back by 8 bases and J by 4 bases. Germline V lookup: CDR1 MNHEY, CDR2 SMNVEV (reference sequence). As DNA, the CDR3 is TGTGCCAGCTCCAAGAGGGACAGGGGGCGAAGCACTGAAGCTTTCTTT. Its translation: CASSKRDRGRSTEAFF.

The DNA for the CDR3 is TGTGCCAGCAGCCGGGGCCCGTCAGGGCTAGAGACCCAGTACTTC. This gives the protein CASSRGPSGLETQYF. The chain has TRBV5-4 and TRBJ2-5, with D possibly called TRBD1 or TRBD2 (5 bases each). The V end was cut by 4 bases, the J end by 4 bases, with 17 bases between. There are 15 residues in the CDR3. Germline CDR1 is SGHNT and CDR2 is YYREEE (reference sequence).

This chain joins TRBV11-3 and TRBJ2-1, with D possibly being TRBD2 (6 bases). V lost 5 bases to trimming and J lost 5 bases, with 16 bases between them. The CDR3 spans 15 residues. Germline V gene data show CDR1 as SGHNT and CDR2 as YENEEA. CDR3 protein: CASSPAPGGNNEQFF. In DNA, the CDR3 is TGTGCCAGCAGCCCGGCCCCCGGGGGAAACAATGAGCAGTTCTTC.

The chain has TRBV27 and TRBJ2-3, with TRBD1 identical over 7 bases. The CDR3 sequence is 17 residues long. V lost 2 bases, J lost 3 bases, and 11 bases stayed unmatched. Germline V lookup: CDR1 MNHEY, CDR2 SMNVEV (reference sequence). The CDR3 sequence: CASSLTEGQRTTDTQYF. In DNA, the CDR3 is TGTGCCAGCAGTTTAACCGAGGGACAGAGGACGACAGATACGCAGTATTTT.

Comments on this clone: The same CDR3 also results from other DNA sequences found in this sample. CDR3 amino acids: CASSPGNTEAFF. CDR3 DNA sequence: TGTGCCAGCTCACCAGGGAACACTGAAGCTTTCTTT. This chain joins TRBV18 and TRBJ1-1; no definite D call. The V and J ends lost 2 bases and 1 base respectively, with 2 bases between them. The CDR3 covers 12 residues. Germline values: CDR1 KGHSH, CDR2 LQKENI. Drawing the rest from reference TRBV18 and TRBJ1-1, the complete variable domain is NAGVMQNPRHLVRRRGQEARLRCSPMKGHSHVYWYRQLPEEGLKFMVYLQKENIIDESGMPKERFSAEFPKEGPSILRIQQVVRGDSAAYFCASSPGNTEAFFGQGTRLTVV.

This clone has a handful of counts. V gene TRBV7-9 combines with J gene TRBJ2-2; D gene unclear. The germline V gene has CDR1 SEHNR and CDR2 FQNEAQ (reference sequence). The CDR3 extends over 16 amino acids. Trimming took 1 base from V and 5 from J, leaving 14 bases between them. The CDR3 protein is CASSLEGLPRTGELFF. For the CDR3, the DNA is TGTGCCAGCAGCTTAGAAGGGCTCCCGCGAACCGGGGAGCTGTTTTTT.

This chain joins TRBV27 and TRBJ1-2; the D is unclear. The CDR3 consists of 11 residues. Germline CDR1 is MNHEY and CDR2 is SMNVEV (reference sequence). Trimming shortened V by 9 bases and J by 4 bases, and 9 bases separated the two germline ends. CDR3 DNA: TGTGCCAGTCGTAGGCCCTATGGCTACACCTTC. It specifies CASRRPYGYTF.

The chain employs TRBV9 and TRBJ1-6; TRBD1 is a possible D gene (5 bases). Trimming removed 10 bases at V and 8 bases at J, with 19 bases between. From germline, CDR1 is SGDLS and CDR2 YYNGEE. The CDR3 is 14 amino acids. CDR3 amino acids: CAASGGGEDSPLHF. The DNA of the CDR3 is TGTGCCGCCTCCGGGGGGGGAGAGGATTCACCCCTCCACTTT.

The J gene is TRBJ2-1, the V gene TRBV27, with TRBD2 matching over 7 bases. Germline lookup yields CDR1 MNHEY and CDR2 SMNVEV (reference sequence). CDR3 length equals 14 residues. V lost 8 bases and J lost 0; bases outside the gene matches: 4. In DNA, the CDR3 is TGTGCCAGCTCTCCGGGGGGCTCCTACAATGAGCAGTTCTTC. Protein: CASSPGGSYNEQFF.

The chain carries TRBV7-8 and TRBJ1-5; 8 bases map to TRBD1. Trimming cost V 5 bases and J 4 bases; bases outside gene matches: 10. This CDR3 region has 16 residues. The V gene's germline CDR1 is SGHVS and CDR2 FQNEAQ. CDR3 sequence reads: CASSPRTGRGNQPQHF. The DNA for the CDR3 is TGTGCCAGCAGCCCTCGGACAGGGAGGGGAAATCAGCCCCAGCATTTT. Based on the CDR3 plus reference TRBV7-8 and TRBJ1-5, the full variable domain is GAGVSQSPRYKVAKRGQDVALRCDPISGHVSLFWYQQALGQGPEFLTYFQNEAQLDKSGLPSDRFFAERPEGSVSTLKIQRTQQEDSAVYLCASSPRTGRGNQPQHFGDGTRLSIL.

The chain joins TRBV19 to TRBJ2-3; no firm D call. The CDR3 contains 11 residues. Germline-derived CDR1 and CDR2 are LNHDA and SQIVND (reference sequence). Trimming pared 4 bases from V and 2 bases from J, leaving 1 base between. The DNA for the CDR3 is TGTGCCAGTAGTACCACAGATACGCAGTATTTT. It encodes CASSTTDTQYF.